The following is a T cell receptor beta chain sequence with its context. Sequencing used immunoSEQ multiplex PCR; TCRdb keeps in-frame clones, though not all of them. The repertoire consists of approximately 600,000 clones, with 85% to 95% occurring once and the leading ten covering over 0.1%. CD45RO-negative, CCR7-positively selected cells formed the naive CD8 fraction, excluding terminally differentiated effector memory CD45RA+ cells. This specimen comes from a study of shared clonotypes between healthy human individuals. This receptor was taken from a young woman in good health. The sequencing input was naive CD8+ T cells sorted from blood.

The CDR3 DNA sequence: TGCAGCGTTGTGGCCGGCTACGAGCAGTACTTC. This codes for CSVVAGYEQYF. This rearrangement joins TRBV29-1 to TRBJ2-5, with D hard to call. Matching the DNA end better, TRBJ2-7 makes the J call doubtful. This CDR3 region has 11 residues. From germline, CDR1 is SQVTM and CDR2 ANQGSEA.